The 10 T cell receptor beta chains listed next were all sequenced from one sample in a study of cytomegalovirus exposure and HLA in healthy donors. The PCR used 60 Vbeta and 13 Jbeta primers. The method was immunoSEQ multiplex PCR; TCRdb's version includes in-frame clones alone and lacks a portion of them. The data hold some 120,000 clones, with around 80% observed a single time. Input material: PBMCs. The receptors derive from a middle-aged man in good health and CMV-seronegative.

This sequence joins TRBV7-3 and TRBJ2-7, with TRBD2 identical over 8 bases. The CDR3 runs to 14 residues. Trimming at V came to 5 bases and at J to 6 bases, leaving 9 bases not matched to a gene. Germline CDR1 reads SGHTA; CDR2 reads FQGTGA. The DNA for the CDR3 is TGTGCCAGCAGCCCTAGCGGGTCCCTCCGCGAGCAGTACTTC. This translates into CASSPSGSLREQYF.

This chain connects TRBV28 to TRBJ1-1; the match to TRBD1 covers 9 bases. Looked up from germline, CDR1 is MDHEN and CDR2 is SYDVKM. The CDR3 length is 15 residues. V shed 6 bases and J 3 bases; nucleotides not matched to a gene: 8. DNA for the CDR3: TGTGCCAGCAGGGGGGGGACAGGGTCCTACACTGAAGCTTTCTTT. Amino acids: CASRGGTGSYTEAFF.

The chain has TRBV5-1 and TRBJ2-3; TRBD2 aligns across 12 bases. Trimming at V came to 1 base and at J to 2 bases, leaving 5 bases not matched to a gene. The CDR3 length is 17 residues. Germline lookup yields CDR1 SGHRS and CDR2 YFSETQ. The CDR3 region is CASSLTGTSGLTDTQYF. In DNA, the CDR3 is TGCGCCAGCAGCTTGACCGGGACTAGCGGGCTCACAGATACGCAGTATTTT.

The rearrangement links TRBV2 to TRBJ2-7; D perhaps matches TRBD2 (6 bases). The CDR3 runs to 13 residues. The ends were cut back, 8 bases at V and 3 bases at J, with 14 bases in the middle. The germline V gene has CDR1 SNHLY and CDR2 FYNNEI. The CDR3 bases are TGTGCCAGCGAGGCCGCGGGACTCTACGAGCAGTACTTC. Protein sequence: CASEAAGLYEQYF.

A few counts support this clone. The CDR3 sequence: CASSQGSPGKQYF. The CDR3 coding sequence is TGTGCCAGCAGCCAAGGGTCACCAGGGAAGCAGTACTTC. This chain connects TRBV4-2 to TRBJ2-7, with D possibly TRBD1 on 5 matching bases. The CDR3 is 13 amino acids. Trimming took off 1 base at V and 8 bases at J, with 12 bases between the two ends. The germline CDR1 and CDR2 sequences are LGHNA and YNFKEQ.

This clone was counted between two and nine times. Its ends do not fully match the called genes, so a read error is possible. CDR3 coding DNA: TGTGCTAGCAGCCCCAATGTCGCAGGGGTTTACAACGAGCAGTACTTC. Translation: CASSPNVAGVYNEQYF. The rearrangement links TRBV7-7 to TRBJ2-7, with TRBD1 as a possible D gene (6 bases). Germline-derived CDR1 and CDR2 are SSHAT and FNYEAQ (reference sequence). The CDR3 sequence is 16 residues long.

The V call is TRBV28, the J call TRBJ1-4, with 7 bases matching TRBD1. The trim removed 4 bases at V and 8 bases at J, leaving 7 bases unmatched. Germline lookup yields CDR1 MDHEN and CDR2 SYDVKM. The CDR3 sequence is 14 residues long. The CDR3 region has the DNA TGTGCCAGCAGTTCCTCAGGGGGAGGAGAAAAACTGTTTTTT. Encoded protein: CASSSSGGGEKLFF.

The V and J genes are TRBV28 and TRBJ2-5; 7 nucleotides line up with TRBD1. Matching the DNA end better, TRBJ2-7 makes the J call doubtful. Per the germline V gene, CDR1 is MDHEN and CDR2 is SYDVKM. The CDR3 is made up of 13 amino acids. Here the CDR3 reads CASLDRAISEQYF. CDR3 sequence (DNA): TGTGCCAGCCTAGACAGGGCTATTTCCGAGCAGTACTTC.

This chain joins TRBV5-4 and TRBJ2-3, with 10 positions matching TRBD1. The CDR3 is made up of 14 amino acids. Germline loops: CDR1 SGHNT, CDR2 YYREEE (reference sequence). After removal of 3 bases from V and 6 bases from J, the junction contained 4 bases not matched to a gene. The CDR3 loop is CASSSGQGWDTQYF. CDR3 in DNA: TGTGCCAGCAGCTCGGGACAGGGGTGGGATACGCAGTATTTT. Full variable domain (remainder filled in from reference TRBV5-4 and TRBJ2-3): ETGVTQSPTHLIKTRGQQVTLRCSSQSGHNTVSWYQQALGQGPQFIFQYYREEENGRGNFPPRFSGLQFPNYSSELNVNALELDDSALYLCASSSGQGWDTQYFGPGTRLTVL.

The chain has TRBV7-9 and TRBJ2-2, with 8 positions matching TRBD1. Trimming at V came to 1 base and at J to 6 bases, leaving 16 bases not matched to a gene. The CDR3 length is 19 residues. Germline V gene data show CDR1 as SEHNR and CDR2 as FQNEAQ (reference sequence). The CDR3 spells CASSLVDYRGFPNAGELFF. The CDR3 DNA sequence: TGTGCCAGCAGCTTAGTTGACTACAGGGGGTTCCCCAACGCCGGGGAGCTGTTTTTT.